Presented here are 4 T cell receptor beta chains from one specimen sequenced in a study of shared clonotypes between healthy human individuals. Assay used: immunoSEQ multiplex PCR; TCRdb lists only in-frame clones, some missing. There are more than 2 million clones in the sample; about 95% occur only once, and about 1.1% lies in the top ten. Naive CD8 cells lacked CD45RO and underwent positive selection for CCR7, leaving out terminally differentiated effector memory CD45RA+ cells. The specimen sequenced was naive CD8+ T cells sorted from blood. The receptor source for this set is a man between 18 and 29 years old in good health.

CDR3 in DNA: TGTGCCAGCAGTTTACCCGGGGCCAAGACCCAGTACTTC. Amino acids: CASSLPGAKTQYF. The rearrangement links TRBV27 to TRBJ2-5; tentatively, D is TRBD1 or TRBD2 (5 bases each). The CDR3 extends over 13 amino acids. V was clipped by 2 bases and J by 6 bases, with 10 bases between them. CDR1 and CDR2 from the germline V gene are MNHEY and SMNVEV (reference sequence).

This chain joins TRBV27 and TRBJ2-7; D call uncertain. Germline V lookup: CDR1 MNHEY, CDR2 SMNVEV (reference sequence). Trimming shortened V by 2 bases and J by 7 bases, and 12 bases separated the two germline ends. The CDR3 sequence is 13 residues long. The CDR3 here is CASSLRLEWEQYF. The CDR3, as DNA: TGTGCCAGCAGTTTACGGCTTGAATGGGAGCAGTACTTC.

This chain links TRBV6-6 with TRBJ2-7; the D call may be TRBD1 or TRBD2 (5 bases each). Germline CDR1 reads MNHNY; CDR2 reads SVGAGI (reference sequence). V was cut by 6 bases and J by 3 bases, with 15 bases left in between. This CDR3 spans 14 amino acids. The CDR3 DNA is TGTGCCAGCAGCCCGACAGAGGGCCTCTACGAGCAGTACTTC. It specifies CASSPTEGLYEQYF.

The chain uses TRBV4-1 and TRBJ1-1, with D hard to call. Germline values: CDR1 MGHRA, CDR2 YSYEKL. The germline V and J ends were trimmed by 4 bases and 0 bases, with 12 bases remaining between them. CDR3 length: 15 residues. The CDR3 coding sequence is TGCGCCAGCAGCCCCTCAAGGATCGTGAACACTGAAGCTTTCTTT. Protein sequence: CASSPSRIVNTEAFF.